These 26 T cell receptor beta chains originate from one sample sequenced in a study of Ad26.COV2.S vaccination and SARS-CoV-2 variants (dated by TCRdb to the early 2020s). What this sample's treatment or condition label stands for: approximately 18 received Ad26.COV2.S at low or high dose, single or two shots; 5 received placebo; per-sample allocation not given. Repertoires of vaccine and placebo recipients were sequenced from samples taken on day 63 after the first injection. The protocol used for the library was the immunoSEQ multiplex PCR assay. The immuneACCESS repertoire file appears here via TCRdb, limited to in-frame rearrangements. These files lack a portion of the clones; in checked studies, under half of the deficit traces to unresolved V genes, and the cause of the others is not known. The sample table lists approximately 410,000 clones, approximately 90% of them with a count of one. Approximately 4% of the sample belongs to the ten largest clones.

The starting material was peripheral blood, obtained in a trial of Ad26.COV2.S vaccine versus placebo. Receptors originate from a person aged 18 to 59 who received the Ad26.COV2.S COVID-19 vaccine or a placebo.

The chain recombines TRBV5-4 with TRBJ1-1; tentative D call: TRBD1 (5 bases). CDR1 and CDR2 (germline): SGHNT, YYREEE (reference sequence). With 2 bases removed from V and 0 bases from J, the gap between germline ends came to 11 bases. This CDR3 comprises 15 residues. Here the CDR3 DNA reads TGTGCCAGCAGCTTCGAGGGGTTGATGAACACTGAAGCTTTCTTT. This codes for CASSFEGLMNTEAFF.

This chain connects TRBV11-2 to TRBJ2-1; 9 bases map to TRBD2. Per germline, CDR1 SGHAT and CDR2 FQNNGV. The CDR3 runs 15 residues. The ends lost 1 base at V and 9 bases at J; junction bases unmatched: 7. The CDR3 region has the DNA TGTGCCAGCAGCTTAGGTGTTAGCGGGGGTCTTGAGCAGTTCTTC. Amino acid sequence: CASSLGVSGGLEQFF.

This clone was seen more than once but under ten times. The chain links TRBV5-1 to TRBJ2-5; 7 nucleotides line up with TRBD1. There are 15 residues in the CDR3. V lost 3 bases to trimming and J lost 4 bases; unmatched junction nucleotides: 9. CDR1 is SGHRS, CDR2 YFSETQ, per germline. The CDR3 sequence is CASSYNPGQIETQYF. The CDR3, as DNA: TGCGCCAGCAGCTATAATCCGGGACAGATAGAGACCCAGTACTTC.

This sequence joins TRBV6-5 and TRBJ2-2; the D gene could be TRBD1 or TRBD2 (5 bases each). This CDR3 has 14 amino acids. The germline CDR1 and CDR2 sequences are MNHEY and SVGAGI. V gave up 7 bases and J gave up 6 bases, with 15 bases separating them. CDR3 coding DNA: TGTGCCAGCAAGCCGGGACGGACGTCCGGGGAGCTGTTTTTT. This codes for CASKPGRTSGELFF.

The chain is built from TRBV11-2 and TRBJ2-7; D is unresolved. The CDR3 loop spans 14 amino acids. Looked up from germline, CDR1 is SGHAT and CDR2 is FQNNGV. V was shortened by 5 bases and J by 2 bases, with 13 bases between the two germline ends. The DNA for the CDR3 is TGTGCCAGCAGCCCTAGGGCGTCGGCCTACGAGCAGTACTTC. Amino acid sequence: CASSPRASAYEQYF.

This chain connects TRBV9 to TRBJ2-2; 9 bases agree with TRBD2. Germline values: CDR1 SGDLS, CDR2 YYNGEE. The CDR3 extends over 19 amino acids. V shed 0 bases and J 1 base; nucleotides not matched to a gene: 10. This CDR3 is CASSVGLLAGALNTGELFF. The DNA of the CDR3 is TGTGCCAGCAGCGTAGGGTTATTAGCGGGGGCTCTGAACACCGGGGAGCTGTTTTTT.

The V gene is TRBV6-5, the J gene TRBJ2-7; 9 bases map to TRBD1. The CDR3 consists of 15 residues. Germline loops: CDR1 MNHEY, CDR2 SVGAGI. Trimming cost V 6 bases and J 1 base; bases outside gene matches: 7. The CDR3 DNA reads TGTGCCAGCAGACCGACAGGGGGGGGGTCCTACGAGCAGTACTTC. This sequence encodes CASRPTGGGSYEQYF.

This rearrangement joins TRBV7-9 to TRBJ2-1, with D perhaps TRBD1 (6 bases). V was shortened by 3 bases and J by 5 bases, with 20 bases between the two germline ends. There are 17 residues in the CDR3. Germline CDR1 SEHNR, CDR2 FQNEAQ (reference sequence). The chain's CDR3 is CASSLDVGGLVNNEQFF. The CDR3 nucleotides are TGTGCCAGCAGCTTGGACGTTGGGGGCCTGGTGAACAATGAGCAGTTCTTC.

V is TRBV6-5 and J is TRBJ2-7; perhaps TRBD2 as D (6 bases). This CDR3 has 15 amino acids. In germline, CDR1 is MNHEY, CDR2 SVGAGI. V lost 10 bases and J lost 7, with 26 bases in between. Written as DNA, the CDR3 is TGTGCCACCATCAACCCGGGGGATTCCTTCGGGGAGCAGTACTTC. Translated: CATINPGDSFGEQYF.

The chain uses TRBV6-2 or TRBV6-3 and TRBJ1-1; weak D call: TRBD1 (6 bases). Deletions cut 5 bases from V and 6 bases from J, with 13 bases between. The germline gives CDR1 MNHEY, CDR2 SVGEGT. The CDR3 spans 13 residues. The CDR3 DNA reads as TGTGCCAGCAGTAGAACAGGGAGCGCTGAAGCTTTCTTT. Translation: CASSRTGSAEAFF.

This rearrangement joins TRBV29-1 to TRBJ1-1, with a possible D match to TRBD1 (6 bases). This CDR3 region has 14 residues. Germline V CDR1 and CDR2: SQVTM, ANQGSEA. V gave up 7 bases and J gave up 5 bases, with 20 bases separating them. CDR3 sequence: CSGPGGEPETEAFF. DNA for the CDR3: TGCAGCGGCCCCGGGGGCGAACCCGAAACTGAAGCTTTCTTT.

The genes are TRBV6-6 and TRBJ1-1; 11 bases match TRBD1. J was trimmed by 0 bases and V by 5 bases; bases with no gene match: 5. The CDR3 is made up of 16 amino acids. Germline-derived CDR1 and CDR2 are MNHNY and SVGAGI (reference sequence). CDR3 nucleotide sequence: TGTGCCAGCAGTAGAAGGACAGGGGGCTTGAACACTGAAGCTTTCTTT. This gives the protein CASSRRTGGLNTEAFF.

This clone was seen once. The chain couples TRBV10-3 to TRBJ1-2, with D uncertain. The CDR3 contains 13 residues. Germline CDR1 reads ENHRY; CDR2 reads SYGVKD. Trimming stripped 10 bases from V and 2 bases from J, with 14 bases between. Here the CDR3 DNA reads TGTGCCACCGGACCTATCGGAAACTATGGCTACACCTTC. Protein product: CATGPIGNYGYTF.

The V call is TRBV7-8, the J call TRBJ2-3; 12 positions match TRBD1. This CDR3 has 16 amino acids. CDR1 SGHVS and CDR2 FQNEAQ come from the germline V gene. Unmatched junction bases numbered 10, after V lost 5 bases and J lost 7 bases. CDR3 coding DNA: TGTGCCAGCAGCAGACGGGACAGGGGGCCCTTGAATACGCAGTATTTT. Translation gives CASSRRDRGPLNTQYF.

V gene TRBV6-2 or TRBV6-3 combines with J gene TRBJ1-5; no clear D. There are 14 residues in the CDR3. Germline loops: CDR1 MNHEY, CDR2 SVGEGT. V gave up 2 bases and J gave up 0 bases, with 5 bases separating them. The CDR3 DNA follows: TGTGCCAGCAGTTACAGCTATAGCAATCAGCCCCAGCATTTT. Translating gives CASSYSYSNQPQHF.

This clone came up once. V usage is TRBV12-3 or TRBV12-4 and J usage is TRBJ1-1; D remains unclear. The CDR3 runs 13 residues. The ends were cut back, 4 bases at V and 10 bases at J, with 16 bases in the middle. The CDR3: CASSSTTDMGAFF. The CDR3 region has the DNA TGTGCCAGCAGTTCCACCACCGACATGGGAGCTTTCTTT.

The V gene is TRBV10-3, the J gene TRBJ2-3, with 7 bases that match TRBD1. V lost 4 bases, J lost 0 bases, and 13 bases stayed unmatched. The length of the CDR3 is 18 residues. Germline values: CDR1 ENHRY, CDR2 SYGVKD. The CDR3 DNA reads TGTGCCATCAGTGGGGGGACAGCAACCACTACTAGCACAGATACGCAGTATTTT. It yields the protein CAISGGTATTTSTDTQYF.

DNA for the CDR3: TGTGCCAGCAGCTTAAGACGTTATGACACCGGGGAGCTGTTTTTT. This encodes CASSLRRYDTGELFF. The V call is TRBV7-9, the J call TRBJ2-2, with D unclear. This CDR3 spans 15 amino acids. Between the trimmed V and J ends, which lost 2 bases and 3 bases, there was a span of 10 bases. The germline CDR1 and CDR2 sequences are SEHNR and FQNEAQ (reference sequence).

This clone was found once. As DNA, the CDR3 is TGTGCCCGAAGGCCCCGCGCCGGGGAGCTGTTTTTT. It codes for CARRPRAGELFF. The rearrangement joins TRBV30 to TRBJ2-2, with D unresolved. Between the trimmed V and J ends, which lost 8 bases and 6 bases, there was a span of 13 bases. The CDR3 sequence is 12 residues long. Germline V gives CDR1 GTSNPN, CDR2 SVGIG (reference sequence).

J is TRBJ1-2 and V is TRBV5-1, with D maybe TRBD1 (6 bases). Trimming left V 6 bases short and J 2 bases short, with 8 bases between. This CDR3 comprises 12 residues. Germline assignment: CDR1 SGHRS and CDR2 YFSETQ. The CDR3 nucleotides read TGCGCCAGCACCCAGGGGAACTATGGCTACACCTTC. Its translation: CASTQGNYGYTF.

The chain carries TRBV10-2 and TRBJ2-3; 10 nucleotides align to TRBD1. Germline values: CDR1 WSHSY, CDR2 SAAADI. The CDR3 length is 14 residues. V was clipped by 4 bases and J by 5 bases; unmatched bases: 3. CDR3 region: CASSGTGGEDTQYF. CDR3 bases: TGCGCCAGCAGTGGGACAGGGGGAGAAGATACGCAGTATTTT.

V usage is TRBV30 and J usage is TRBJ1-1; no reliable D call. The CDR3 loop spans 13 amino acids. Trimming pared 0 bases from V and 5 bases from J, leaving 10 bases between. Germline V gene lookup returns CDR1 GTSNPN and CDR2 SVGIG (reference sequence). The DNA of the CDR3 is TGTGCCTGGAGTGTAGCAGGATTTACTGAAGCTTTCTTT. Translating gives CAWSVAGFTEAFF.

CDR3: CASPDQEAPAGYTF. As DNA, the CDR3 is TGTGCCAGCCCCGACCAAGAGGCCCCGGCGGGCTACACCTTC. The chain uses TRBV11-2 and TRBJ1-2; D not certain. Germline CDR1 and CDR2: SGHAT and FQNNGV. Trimming left V 8 bases short and J 8 bases short, with 21 bases between. The CDR3 loop spans 14 amino acids.

CDR3 in amino acids: CASSLGRRSGELFF. CDR3 nucleotide sequence: TGTGCCAGCAGCTTGGGGCGACGGTCCGGGGAGCTGTTTTTT. This rearrangement joins TRBV5-4 to TRBJ2-2; D is unresolved. Per the germline V gene, CDR1 is SGHNT and CDR2 is YYREEE (reference sequence). V was pared by 0 bases and J by 6 bases, with 9 bases between. The CDR3 has 14 amino acids.

V usage is TRBV12-3 or TRBV12-4 and J usage is TRBJ1-4; D remains unclear. The CDR3 sequence is 13 residues long. V gave up 2 bases and J gave up 7 bases, with 8 bases separating them. CDR3 sequence reads: CASSLRAPEKLFF. The DNA for the CDR3 is TGTGCCAGCAGTTTAAGGGCACCTGAAAAACTGTTTTTT.

This sequence joins TRBV18 and TRBJ2-7, with D uncertain. The germline CDR1 and CDR2 sequences are KGHSH and LQKENI. V lost 2 bases to trimming and J lost 0 bases, with 5 bases between them. The CDR3 covers 13 residues. CDR3 sequence: CASSPNSSYEQYF. CDR3 sequence (DNA): TGTGCCAGCTCACCAAATAGCTCCTACGAGCAGTACTTC. Combining the CDR3 with reference TRBV18 and TRBJ2-7 gives the whole variable domain NAGVMQNPRHLVRRRGQEARLRCSPMKGHSHVYWYRQLPEEGLKFMVYLQKENIIDESGMPKERFSAEFPKEGPSILRIQQVVRGDSAAYFCASSPNSSYEQYFGPGTRLTVT.